Below, 21 T cell receptor beta chains from the same sample are listed, as sequenced in a study of shared clonotypes between healthy human individuals. Data came from immunoSEQ multiplex PCR; TCRdb stores just in-frame clones and leaves some out. Here the sample spans 2 million or so clones, about 95% being singletons. CD8 cells regarded as naive lacked CD45RO, were positively chosen for CCR7, and omitted terminally differentiated effector memory CD45RA+ cells. The material sequenced was naive CD8+ T cells sorted from blood. These receptors were collected from a man in his late teens or twenties in good health.

This clone was recorded only once. V and J are TRBV2 and TRBJ2-7; D not certain. The CDR3 is 15 amino acids. Between the trimmed V and J ends, which lost 1 base and 3 bases, there was a span of 13 bases. Germline V gene sequence: CDR1 SNHLY, CDR2 FYNNEI. This CDR3 reads CASSEGAAIFYEQYF. The CDR3 DNA follows: TGTGCCAGCAGTGAAGGGGCAGCCATATTCTACGAGCAGTACTTC.

The V gene is TRBV9, the J gene TRBJ1-1, with 7 nucleotides matching TRBD1. This CDR3 comprises 12 residues. With 3 bases clipped from V and 7 bases from J, the junction kept 3 bases outside the gene matches. CDR1 SGDLS and CDR2 YYNGEE come from the germline V gene. The CDR3 nucleotides read TGTGCCAGCAGCGGGACAGGTATTGAAGCTTTCTTT. This encodes CASSGTGIEAFF. Combining the CDR3 with reference TRBV9 and TRBJ1-1 gives the whole variable domain DSGVTQTPKHLITATGQRVTLRCSPRSGDLSVYWYQQSLDQGLQFLIQYYNGEERAKGNILERFSAQQFPDLHSELNLSSLELGDSALYFCASSGTGIEAFFGQGTRLTVV.

The chain couples TRBV5-8 to TRBJ2-1, with unresolved D. Trimming left V 2 bases short and J 7 bases short, with 10 bases between. Germline values: CDR1 SGHTS, CDR2 YDEGEE. CDR3 size: 13 residues. The CDR3 bases are TGTGCCAGCAGCTTATGGGGTTCGAATGAGCAGTTCTTC. This sequence encodes CASSLWGSNEQFF.

The chain has TRBV28 and TRBJ2-1, with a weak D call TRBD1 (6 bases). CDR1 is MDHEN and CDR2 is SYDVKM in the germline V gene. The CDR3 has 14 residues. V was clipped by 1 base and J by 4 bases, with 8 bases between them. This CDR3 reads CASSLSGQYNEQFF. The CDR3 DNA is TGTGCCAGCAGTTTATCCGGACAGTACAATGAGCAGTTCTTC.

V gene TRBV30 combines with J gene TRBJ1-2; D unresolved. In germline, CDR1 is GTSNPN, CDR2 SVGIG (reference sequence). The CDR3 runs to 14 residues. Trimming removed 0 bases at V and 4 bases at J, with 12 bases between. The DNA for the CDR3 is TGTGCCTGGAGTGTGGGTACTGCTGGCTATGGCTACACCTTC. This encodes CAWSVGTAGYGYTF.

V gene TRBV5-6 combines with J gene TRBJ2-7; no definite D call. V lost 0 bases and J lost 7, with 11 bases in between. CDR1 and CDR2 from the germline V gene are SGHDT and YYEEEE. The CDR3 extends over 13 amino acids. The CDR3 sequence is CASSLVSPWEQYF. The CDR3 nucleotides are TGTGCCAGCAGCTTGGTTTCTCCGTGGGAGCAGTACTTC.

The genes are TRBV4-3 and TRBJ2-7, with D perhaps matching TRBD1 or TRBD2 (5 bases each). The germline V and J ends were trimmed by 4 bases and 5 bases, with 18 bases remaining between them. Germline V gene data show CDR1 as LGHNA and CDR2 as YSLEER. This CDR3 has 15 amino acids. As DNA, the CDR3 is TGCGCCAGCAGCCGATTTTACCTTCAGGGAGACGAGCAGTACTTC. Protein sequence: CASSRFYLQGDEQYF.

The chain recombines TRBV15 with TRBJ1-5; the match to TRBD1 covers 10 bases. The CDR3 length is 16 residues. The V gene's germline CDR1 is LNHNV and CDR2 YYDKDF (reference sequence). J lost 5 bases, V lost 0 bases, and 4 bases had no gene match. CDR3 sequence: CATSRDKTGGDQPQHF. In nucleotides, the CDR3 is TGTGCCACCAGCAGAGATAAGACAGGGGGCGATCAGCCCCAGCATTTT.

This sequence joins TRBV29-1 and TRBJ2-7, with D uncertain. CDR3 length: 12 residues. V gave up 0 bases and J gave up 3 bases, with 6 bases separating them. The germline gives CDR1 SQVTM, CDR2 ANQGSEA. In DNA, the CDR3 is TGCAGCGTTGAAGACAGGAACTACGAGCAGTACTTC. Amino acids: CSVEDRNYEQYF.

V gene TRBV6-6 combines with J gene TRBJ2-7; perhaps TRBD1 as D (5 bases). CDR1 is MNHNY, CDR2 SVGAGI, per germline (reference sequence). The V gene lost 5 bases and the J gene lost 0 bases, with 14 bases spanning the gap. CDR3 length: 15 amino acids. The CDR3 reads CASSPSPGLSYEQYF. CDR3 in DNA: TGTGCCAGCAGTCCCTCCCCAGGGCTCTCCTACGAGCAGTACTTC.

V and J are TRBV6-8 and TRBJ2-7, with 11 bases identical to TRBD1. CDR1 MNHGY and CDR2 SAAAGT come from the germline V gene. Unmatched junction bases numbered 1, after V lost 2 bases and J lost 4 bases. CDR3 length equals 14 residues. CDR3 sequence: CASSYGTGGYEQYF. CDR3 sequence (DNA): TGTGCCAGCAGTTACGGGACAGGGGGTTACGAGCAGTACTTC.

The sample holds a few counts of this clone. The chain has TRBV4-1 and TRBJ2-5; 7 bases are shared with TRBD2. Trimming removed 0 bases from V and 0 bases from J; junction bases left unmatched: 4. This CDR3 spans 16 amino acids. Per the germline V gene, CDR1 is MGHRA and CDR2 is YSYEKL. CDR3 DNA sequence: TGCGCCAGCAGCCAAGATGGACTAGTACACCAAGAGACCCAGTACTTC. Translated: CASSQDGLVHQETQYF.

The CDR3 bases are TGTGCCAGCAGCTTTGGGGATAACGAGCAGTACTTC. It encodes CASSFGDNEQYF. V and J are TRBV13 and TRBJ2-7, with unresolved D. The V gene's germline CDR1 is PRHDT and CDR2 FYEKMQ (reference sequence). The CDR3 is 12 residues long. Trimming stripped 3 bases from V and 5 bases from J, with 8 bases between.

CDR3 bases: TGTGCCAGCAGCTCCAACGAGCGAGAGACCCAGTACTTC. It encodes CASSSNERETQYF. The J gene is TRBJ2-5, the V gene TRBV28; no clear D. Germline loops: CDR1 MDHEN, CDR2 SYDVKM. CDR3 length: 13 residues. V lost 6 bases and J lost 4, with 12 bases in between.

This rearrangement joins TRBV27 to TRBJ1-5, with 11 bases fitting TRBD1. The CDR3 is 17 residues long. Germline V gene lookup returns CDR1 MNHEY and CDR2 SMNVEV (reference sequence). Trimming cost V 6 bases and J 1 base; bases outside gene matches: 8. CDR3: CASRAGQGVYSNQPQHF. The DNA for the CDR3 is TGTGCCAGCAGGGCGGGACAGGGGGTCTACAGCAATCAGCCCCAGCATTTT.

This rearrangement joins TRBV4-3 to TRBJ1-1; no reliable D call. The germline V gene has CDR1 LGHNA and CDR2 YSLEER. The V gene lost 0 bases and the J gene lost 1 base, with 12 bases spanning the gap. This CDR3 contains 16 residues. The CDR3 protein is CASSQDYYSENTEAFF. CDR3 nucleotide sequence: TGCGCCAGCAGCCAAGATTACTACTCGGAGAACACTGAAGCTTTCTTT.

The V gene is TRBV4-1, the J gene TRBJ2-1; 8 positions agree with TRBD2. Trimming took 5 bases from V and 1 from J; bases not matched to a gene: 4. Germline CDR1 MGHRA, CDR2 YSYEKL. The CDR3 totals 15 residues. The CDR3 region has the DNA TGCGCCAGCAGCAGCGGGGGACTTTCCTACAATGAGCAGTTCTTC. This encodes CASSSGGLSYNEQFF.

Concerning this clone: Distinct nucleotide sequences in the sample also encode this CDR3. This chain joins TRBV2 and TRBJ2-7, with TRBD1 identical over 7 bases. J lost 3 bases, V lost 6 bases, and 2 bases had no gene match. Germline-derived CDR1 and CDR2 are SNHLY and FYNNEI. The CDR3 length is 12 residues. DNA for the CDR3: TGTGCCAGCAGCCGGGACAGCTACGAGCAGTACTTC. It translates to CASSRDSYEQYF.

This rearrangement joins TRBV9 to TRBJ1-2; D may be TRBD1 (5 bases). CDR1 is SGDLS, CDR2 YYNGEE, per germline. The CDR3 is 15 amino acids. V lost 4 bases and J lost 2, with 15 bases in between. The CDR3: CASSPGKEGNYGYTF. Written as DNA, the CDR3 is TGTGCCAGCAGCCCGGGCAAGGAGGGGAACTATGGCTACACCTTC. Combining the CDR3 with reference TRBV9 and TRBJ1-2 gives the whole variable domain DSGVTQTPKHLITATGQRVTLRCSPRSGDLSVYWYQQSLDQGLQFLIQYYNGEERAKGNILERFSAQQFPDLHSELNLSSLELGDSALYFCASSPGKEGNYGYTFGSGTRLTVV.

DNA for the CDR3: TGTGCCAGCAGACCTGGCCCGACAGGCAGGGAGACCCAGTACTTC. This gives the protein CASRPGPTGRETQYF. The gene calls are TRBV28 and TRBJ2-5, with D perhaps TRBD1 (6 bases). This CDR3 comprises 15 residues. Germline assignment: CDR1 MDHEN and CDR2 SYDVKM. The V end was cut by 6 bases, the J end by 5 bases, with 19 bases between.

The chain has TRBV30 and TRBJ1-2; D remains unclear. CDR3 length: 12 amino acids. Germline loops: CDR1 GTSNPN, CDR2 SVGIG (reference sequence). CDR3 in amino acids: CAGALAPYGYTF. The CDR3 coding sequence is TGTGCTGGAGCACTAGCCCCCTATGGCTACACCTTC.